This TCR beta chain was retrieved from a study of T cell responses to AZD1222 COVID-19 vaccine. Samples with a second dose at about 4 or about 12 weeks were pooled together. Study outcomes and limitations: Clonal diversity was possibly underestimated, and white British individuals and females predominated among donors.

Germline V lookup: CDR1 SGDLS, CDR2 YYNGEE. The CDR3 covers 17 residues. The J segment lost 2 bases and the V segment lost 4 bases, leaving 8 bases of the junction unmatched. Sequenced by immunoSEQ multiplex PCR; TCRdb stores in-frame clones only, minus some. The sample shows roughly 150,000 clones, roughly 87% of them seen only once. Comments on this clone: Its antigen is as yet unknown.

The sample in question was peripheral blood, obtained 28 days after the second AZD1222 dose. The gene calls are TRBV9 and TRBJ2-3; 12 nucleotides match TRBD2. The TCR was taken from an adult who received the AZD1222 COVID-19 vaccine. The CDR3 reads CASSYLTSGSYTDTQYF. The CDR3 bases are TGTGCCAGCAGCTACTTGACTAGCGGGAGCTACACAGATACGCAGTATTTT.